This T cell receptor (beta chain) was found in a study of identical twins. This clonotype has only a few counts. Its antigen is unidentified. V was clipped by 4 bases and J by 3 bases, with 17 bases between them. Germline V gene lookup returns CDR1 SGHRS and CDR2 YFSETQ. This CDR3 comprises 16 residues. Template switching supplied a universal primer site; unique molecular identifiers were carried on the cDNA. A single record per CDR3 protein comes from TCRdb applying MiXCR to the 5' RACE reads. The repertoire holds approximately 700,000 distinct CDR3 sequences, with roughly 6.2% as singletons. Whole-study findings and limits: Out-of-frame sharing of TCR alpha in monozygotic twins was underestimated by models. Analyses based on zero insertions could be partly confounded by invariant MAIT and iNKT cells. There were fewer insertions in abundant cord blood beta clonotypes, but memory repertoires showed no such pattern.

Sequenced sample: naive T cells sorted from blood. This clonotype was sampled from a man aged 18-30 years in good health. The chain links TRBV5-1 to TRBJ2-4; D is possibly TRBD2 (7 bases). CDR3 in DNA: TGCGCCAGCAGCGGGGGGCTAGCGGCCGGCAAAAACATTCAGTACTTC. Amino acid sequence: CASSGGLAAGKNIQYF. The full variable domain, rest sourced from reference TRBV5-1 and TRBJ2-4, is KAGVTQTPRYLIKTRGQQVTLSCSPISGHRSVSWYQQTPGQGLQFLFEYFSETQRNKGNFPGRFSGRQFSNSRSEMNVSTLELGDSALYLCASSGGLAAGKNIQYFGAGTRLSVL.